This record concerns one T cell receptor (beta chain) sequence. What it recognizes is unknown. The germline gene is not matched at one end of the junction; a read error may be the cause. The record originates from a study of shared clonotypes between healthy human individuals. The germline gives CDR1 KGHSH, CDR2 LQKENI. The CDR3 length is 14 residues. Study-wide results and limits: Expectations were that clonotype sharing among donors would be affected by sequencing depth.

Each PCR replicate from the sorted subsets contained about 200 ng DNA, which is tens of thousands of T cell genomes. The repertoire was sequenced with immunoSEQ multiplex PCR; TCRdb's copy has only in-frame clones and lacks some. The sample holds more than 2 million clones, roughly 95% seen once. CD45RO-negative, CCR7-positively selected cells formed the naive CD8 fraction, excluding terminally differentiated effector memory CD45RA+ cells. Healthy adults negative for HIV, lacking recent acute infections or vaccinations, served as donors. The sequence was obtained from a man between 18 and 29 years old in good health. The V and J genes are TRBV18 and TRBJ2-7; TRBD2 aligns across 8 bases. The sequenced material came from naive CD8+ T cells sorted from blood. As DNA, the CDR3 is TGTGCCAGCTCCCCACCACGGGGCGGGGGGGAGCAGTACTTC. It translates to CASSPPRGGGEQYF.